This T cell receptor (beta chain) was profiled in a study of CD8+CD57+ T cells in acquired aplastic anemia. About the study: Sorted CD4+ and CD8+ cell DNA averaged around 3.5 ug. Roughly 11 million reads were obtained on average for healthy donor CD4+ cells.

TCR beta VDJ and CDR3 profiles were obtained from a genomic DNA template. MiXCR, applied by TCRdb to the reads, yields one record per CDR3 protein. Of about 160,000 distinct CDR3 sequences listed, roughly 40% are singletons. General study points: Patients were compared with controls for CD8+ Simpson's diversity, and no significant difference emerged.

A word on this clonotype: Antigen: not known.

The TCR was taken from a human donor in good health. What was sequenced was sorted CD4+, CD8+, or CD8+CD57+ T cells (not recorded which) from PBMCs.

This chain's CDR3 is CASSECSRTGTYEQYF. CDR3 sequence (DNA): TGTGCCAGCAGTGAATGTTCGCGGACAGGGACCTACGAGCAGTACTTC. The gene calls are TRBV14 and TRBJ2-7, with TRBD1 matching 8 bases. Germline V gene sequence: CDR1 SGHDN, CDR2 FVKESK. After removal of 6 bases from V and 2 bases from J, the junction contained 12 bases not matched to a gene. This CDR3 spans 16 amino acids.